This paragraph reports one TCR beta chain. Antigen: not known. Time point indicated: week 5, during vaccination. Every vaccination contained 300 ug of the mutant IDH1 20-mer peptide and was paired with topical imiquimod. Produced via immunoSEQ multiplex PCR; TCRdb's table is partial and in-frame only. The sample has about 59,000 clones, about 90% seen once. This entry belongs to a study of a mutant IDH1 vaccine in newly diagnosed glioma. Study details: Radiotherapy alone preceded vaccination by 4-6 weeks; alternatively, vaccination started with temozolomide cycles.

With V trimmed by 6 bases and J by 3 bases, 4 bases remained unmatched. CDR1 is SQVTM and CDR2 is ANQGSEA in the germline V gene. There are 13 residues in the CDR3. Findings and limits, study-wide: The occurrence of vaccine-induced immune responses was seen in 90% to 95% of patients.

This receptor was taken from a woman between 40 and 55 years old with glioma. The rearrangement links TRBV29-1 to TRBJ2-7; TRBD2 aligns across 11 bases. The sample consisted of PBMCs, taken from a glioma patient whose treatment included an IDH1 peptide vaccine. In DNA form, the CDR3 reads TGCAGCGTCCATAGCGGGAGGGACTACGAGCAGTACTTC. This translates into CSVHSGRDYEQYF.